The 30 T cell receptor beta chains reported below all come from one sample, sequenced in a study of CD8+CD57+ T cells in acquired aplastic anemia. The template for TCR beta VDJ and CDR3 sequence profiling was genomic DNA. A single record per CDR3 protein comes from TCRdb applying MiXCR to the reads. The data hold hundreds of thousands of distinct CDR3 sequences, with 65% to 80% observed a single time. Sequenced input: sorted CD4+, CD8+, or CD8+CD57+ T cells (not recorded which) from PBMCs. Receptors originate from a human donor in good health, serving as a control.

Concerning this clonotype itself: This CDR3 is missing its conserved last phenylalanine or tryptophan, likely due to a read error. It is unclear where the CDR3 begins or ends on the DNA, so no DNA is shown, and the CDR3 is as TCRdb lists it. The V gene is TRBV7-9, the J gene TRBJ1-1; TRBD1 was called by the table and not checked on the DNA. Germline V gene data show CDR1 as SEHNR and CDR2 as FQNEAQ (reference sequence). The CDR3 sequence runs 13 residues, both termini included. Here the CDR3 reads CASSLAGTVGACY.

With respect to this clonotype: The CDR3 end shows no conserved phenylalanine or tryptophan, and so a read error is likely. The chain combines TRBV20-1 with TRBJ2-7; D perhaps matches TRBD2 (6 bases). CDR3 length equals 16 residues. In germline, CDR1 is DFQATT, CDR2 SNEGSKA (reference sequence). The CDR3 is CSAIPSANNANWKQYL. As DNA, the CDR3 is TGCAGCGCGATTCCTAGCGCCAACAATGCGAATTGGAAGCAGTACCTC.

The chain links TRBV5-5 to TRBJ1-2; TRBD1 agrees at 7 bases. Germline V gives CDR1 SGHKS, CDR2 YYEKEE (reference sequence). This CDR3 has 15 amino acids. V lost 4 bases and J lost 3; bases outside the gene matches: 9. The CDR3 reads CASSPGTGADYGYTF. The CDR3 nucleotides read TGTGCCAGCAGCCCTGGTACAGGGGCGGACTATGGCTACACCTTC.

A remark on this clonotype: Its ends do not fully match the called genes, so a read error is possible. The chain couples TRBV7-2 to TRBJ1-6, with 7 nucleotides matching TRBD1. The CDR3 covers 15 residues. CDR1 and CDR2 (germline): SGHTA, FQGNSA. The CDR3 bases are TGTGCCAGCAGCTTGGTGACAGGGATAGGTTCACCCTTCCACTTT. It yields the protein CASSLVTGIGSPFHF.

The V gene is TRBV14, the J gene TRBJ1-5; no clear D gene. The CDR3 is 14 amino acids. V was shortened by 6 bases and J by 11 bases, with 20 bases between the two germline ends. Germline CDR1 and CDR2: SGHDN and FVKESK. This chain's CDR3 is CASSPRPLKQAQHF. In DNA form, the CDR3 reads TGTGCCAGCAGTCCTCGGCCCCTCAAGCAGGCCCAGCATTTT. Complete variable domain (other parts from reference TRBV14 and TRBJ1-5): EAGVTQFPSHSVIEKGQTVTLRCDPISGHDNLYWYRRVMGKEIKFLLHFVKESKQDESGMPNNRFLAERTGGTYSTLKVQPAELEDSGVYFCASSPRPLKQAQHFGDGTRLSIL.

Points on this clonotype: The CDR3 does not close with the conserved phenylalanine or tryptophan, likely indicating a read error. The limits of the CDR3 on the DNA are not certain, so only TCRdb's listed CDR3 is given. The chain has TRBV19 and TRBJ2-7; the table's D call, TRBD1, was not checked against the DNA. 15 amino acids form the CDR3, both terminal residues included. Per germline, CDR1 LNHDA and CDR2 SQIVND (reference sequence). The CDR3 reads CASSSGRGAPLDFGN.

CDR3 sequence: CASSSGQLNYGYTF. CDR3 nucleotides: TGTGCCAGCAGCTCAGGACAGTTGAACTATGGCTACACCTTC. The V and J genes are TRBV11-2 and TRBJ1-2; a weak D match, TRBD1 (6 bases). The germline V gene has CDR1 SGHAT and CDR2 FQNNGV. The germline V and J ends were trimmed by 4 bases and 2 bases, with 11 bases remaining between them. CDR3 size: 14 residues. The full variable domain, completed using reference TRBV11-2 and TRBJ1-2, is EAGVAQSPRYKIIEKRQSVAFWCNPISGHATLYWYQQILGQGPKLLIQFQNNGVVDDSQLPKDRFSAERLKGVDSTLKIQPAKLEDSAVYLCASSSGQLNYGYTFGSGTRLTVV.

With regard to this clonotype: This likely comes from a read error, as the CDR3 has no conserved phenylalanine or tryptophan at its end. The DNA is omitted, as the CDR3 cannot be located on it reliably, and the CDR3 follows TCRdb's listing. The rearrangement joins TRBV7-8 to TRBJ1-4. Per germline, CDR1 SGHVS and CDR2 FQNEAQ. The CDR3 spans 13 residues, counting both ends. The CDR3 sequence: CASRPREEQLFGP.

The chain joins TRBV7-2 to TRBJ1-1; D is unresolved. This CDR3 has 11 amino acids. The germline V and J ends were trimmed by 5 bases and 11 bases, with 12 bases remaining between them. Germline V gene data show CDR1 as SGHTA and CDR2 as FQGNSA. CDR3 DNA: TGTGCCAGCAGCGCAAGAGAAAGGGCTTTCTTT. Translation: CASSARERAFF.

Worth noting for this clonotype: The CDR3 ends on some other residue instead of the conserved phenylalanine or tryptophan, so this is likely a read error. The chain has TRBV29-1 and TRBJ2-7; D is uncertain. With 2 bases removed from V and 3 bases from J, the gap between germline ends came to 11 bases. The CDR3 loop spans 13 amino acids. The germline gives CDR1 SQVTM, CDR2 ANQGSEA. DNA for the CDR3: TGCAGCGTTGAAATAGGATTCAGCTACGAGCAGTACCTC. Its protein is CSVEIGFSYEQYL.

As for this clonotype: The CDR3 does not close with the conserved phenylalanine or tryptophan, likely indicating a read error. Because the CDR3's place on the DNA is in doubt, the DNA is left out and the CDR3 is given as listed by TCRdb. This chain joins TRBV7-2 and TRBJ1-1. Per germline, CDR1 SGHTA and CDR2 FQGNSA. The CDR3 is made up of 13 amino acids, end residues included. This CDR3 is CATSHQTYAQYFG.

This chain links TRBV4-1 with TRBJ2-3; D perhaps matches TRBD2 (6 bases). Germline assignment: CDR1 MGHRA and CDR2 YSYEKL. This CDR3 is built from 17 residues. V was clipped by 0 bases and J by 1 base, with 14 bases between them. The CDR3 DNA sequence: TGCGCCAGCAGCCAAGAGGGTGGGGGGTCTGGCACAGATACGCAGTATTTT. As protein: CASSQEGGGSGTDTQYF.

The chain is built from TRBV10-3 and TRBJ1-2; 8 nucleotides line up with TRBD1. V shed 6 bases, J shed 7 bases, and the junction held 4 bases outside the gene matches. The CDR3 spans 12 residues. Germline V gene data show CDR1 as ENHRY and CDR2 as SYGVKD. CDR3 in amino acids: CAISSGGGGYTF. CDR3 DNA sequence: TGTGCCATCAGCTCAGGGGGCGGTGGCTACACCTTC.

This clonotype was counted a single time. The final CDR3 position lacks the conserved phenylalanine or tryptophan, pointing to a likely read error. The DNA is left out, because the CDR3 cannot be placed on it with certainty; the CDR3 is given as TCRdb lists it. CDR3 amino acids: CASSLGQG. This chain connects TRBV5-1 to TRBJ1-1; no DNA check was done on the table's D call, TRBD1. The CDR3 contains 8 residues when both ends are counted. Per the germline V gene, CDR1 is SGHRS and CDR2 is YFSETQ.

This clonotype was seen a few times. The chain links TRBV19 to TRBJ1-4; no definite D call. CDR1 is LNHDA, CDR2 SQIVND, per germline (reference sequence). This CDR3 spans 14 amino acids. V was shortened by 4 bases and J by 8 bases, with 14 bases between the two germline ends. In DNA, the CDR3 is TGTGCCAGTAGTACTCCGGAGGGAGGGGAAAAACTGTTTTTT. Its protein is CASSTPEGGEKLFF.

DNA of the CDR3: TGTGCCACCAGCAGAGAGGAGGGACTAGCGGGGGAAGAGACCCAGTACTTC. Translation: CATSREEGLAGEETQYF. The chain has TRBV15 and TRBJ2-5, with 14 bases fitting TRBD2. The germline CDR1 and CDR2 sequences are LNHNV and YYDKDF (reference sequence). V lost 0 bases to trimming and J lost 3 bases; unmatched junction nucleotides: 3. This CDR3 spans 17 amino acids.

This clonotype appeared a single time. The conserved phenylalanine or tryptophan normally closing the CDR3 is absent here, so this likely arose from a read error. The chain has TRBV27 and TRBJ1-1; 9 bases are shared with TRBD1. The CDR3 extends over 15 amino acids. V was clipped by 5 bases and J by 4 bases; unmatched bases: 8. Germline assignment: CDR1 MNHEY and CDR2 SMNVEV (reference sequence). CDR3 region: CASSTKGQGVTEAFL. The CDR3 DNA reads TGTGCCAGCAGTACGAAGGGACAGGGTGTCACTGAAGCTTTCCTT.

J is TRBJ2-7 and V is TRBV12-3 or TRBV12-4; D gene uncertain. Trimming cost V 7 bases and J 0 bases, with 16 bases left between them. The CDR3 consists of 15 residues. CDR3 sequence: CASTFPYGNSYEQYF. In DNA, the CDR3 is TGTGCCAGCACCTTCCCCTACGGTAACTCCTACGAGCAGTACTTC.

This clonotype was counted a single time. This rearrangement joins TRBV29-1 to TRBJ1-2, with D perhaps TRBD1 (5 bases). Germline CDR1 and CDR2: SQVTM and ANQGSEA. Trimming took 0 bases from V and 5 from J, leaving 10 bases between them. This CDR3 has 13 amino acids. As DNA, the CDR3 is TGCAGCGTTGAAGATAGGAAGGGGTATGGCTACACCTTC. Its translation is CSVEDRKGYGYTF.

V gene TRBV9 combines with J gene TRBJ1-4, with 8 bases lining up with TRBD1. In germline, CDR1 is SGDLS, CDR2 YYNGEE. The CDR3 is made up of 12 amino acids. V shed 5 bases and J 11 bases; nucleotides not matched to a gene: 5. CDR3 residues: CASSGQGGKLFF. In DNA, the CDR3 is TGTGCCAGCAGTGGACAGGGTGGCAAACTGTTTTTT.

J is TRBJ2-7 and V is TRBV9, with 7 bases aligning to TRBD1. CDR1 SGDLS and CDR2 YYNGEE come from the germline V gene. The CDR3 contains 14 residues. J was trimmed by 3 bases and V by 3 bases; bases with no gene match: 6. CDR3 nucleotides: TGTGCCAGCAGCGCGAGGGGGACAGACTACGAGCAGTACTTC. It translates to CASSARGTDYEQYF.

This clonotype was detected ten times or more. The V gene is TRBV30, the J gene TRBJ1-2; the match to TRBD1 covers 8 bases. The V gene's germline CDR1 is GTSNPN and CDR2 SVGIG (reference sequence). V was pared by 3 bases and J by 1 base, with 1 base of the junction left unmatched. The CDR3 sequence is 13 residues long. CDR3 coding DNA: TGTGCCTGGAGAGGACAGGGTAACTATGGCTACACCTTC. Encoded protein: CAWRGQGNYGYTF.

This sequence joins TRBV10-1 and TRBJ2-5; TRBD2 aligns across 9 bases. CDR1 and CDR2 (germline): WNHNN, SYGVQD (reference sequence). V lost 3 bases and J lost 2; bases outside the gene matches: 4. There are 15 residues in the CDR3. CDR3: CASSESAGGQETQYF. The CDR3 nucleotides read TGCGCCAGCAGTGAATCAGCGGGGGGACAAGAGACCCAGTACTTC.

This clonotype was detected only a few times. A much larger clone is a single base away; this may be a read error. This chain joins TRBV10-1 and TRBJ2-3; TRBD2 matches at 8 bases. Germline CDR1 and CDR2: WNHNN and SYGVQD (reference sequence). The CDR3 runs 15 residues. The CDR3 DNA reads as TGCGCCAGCAGCCAAGACGCGACTAGCGCAGATGCGCAGTATTTT. This sequence encodes CASSQDATSADAQYF.

This clonotype has ten or more counts. V and J are TRBV15 and TRBJ1-2, with D tentatively TRBD1 (5 bases). Trimming removed 1 base from V and 2 bases from J, with 14 bases in between. This CDR3 is 16 amino acids long. In germline, CDR1 is LNHNV, CDR2 YYDKDF (reference sequence). The CDR3 region is CATSRAGTGENYGYTF. For the CDR3, the DNA is TGTGCCACCAGCAGAGCCGGGACCGGGGAGAACTATGGCTACACCTTC.

The CDR3 loop reads CASRKGLAWEQYF. The CDR3 DNA reads as TGTGCCAGCAGAAAGGGACTAGCGTGGGAGCAGTACTTC. The chain links TRBV6-1 to TRBJ2-7; 10 nucleotides line up with TRBD2. The CDR3 runs 13 residues. J gave up 7 bases and V 6 bases, and 6 bases lay outside the gene matches. CDR1 is MNHNS and CDR2 is SASEGT in the germline V gene.

This chain joins TRBV9 and TRBJ2-7; possible D gene TRBD2, 5 bases. CDR3 length: 14 residues. Trimming pared 0 bases from V and 5 bases from J, leaving 12 bases between. Germline-derived CDR1 and CDR2 are SGDLS and YYNGEE. The CDR3 is CASSVVSSTDEQYF. The CDR3 nucleotides are TGTGCCAGCAGCGTAGTGTCTAGCACAGACGAGCAGTACTTC.

This clonotype was observed at least ten times. This sequence joins TRBV11-1 and TRBJ2-5; 7 positions agree with TRBD2. The junction had 11 bases not matched to a gene; V was cut back by 5 bases and J by 5 bases. Germline CDR1 SGHAT, CDR2 FQDESV (reference sequence). CDR3 length equals 15 residues. The CDR3 DNA follows: TGTGCCAGCAGCCCTCGGGCTAGCGGTCAGGAGACCCAGTACTTC. Its translation is CASSPRASGQETQYF.

The gene calls are TRBV18 and TRBJ2-2; no definite D call. Germline loops: CDR1 KGHSH, CDR2 LQKENI. V was pared by 5 bases and J by 5 bases, with 12 bases between. The CDR3 spans 14 residues. The CDR3, as DNA: TGTGCCAGCTCAAGGACGGAAAAAACCGGGGAGCTGTTTTTT. It translates to CASSRTEKTGELFF.

In this sample, this clonotype turned up many times. The rearrangement links TRBV14 to TRBJ1-2; unclear D gene. V was clipped by 1 base and J by 8 bases, with 11 bases between them. The CDR3 is 13 amino acids. The V gene's germline CDR1 is SGHDN and CDR2 FVKESK. In nucleotides, the CDR3 is TGTGCCAGCAGCCAAGTAAGAGTGACCGGCTACACCTTC. As protein: CASSQVRVTGYTF.